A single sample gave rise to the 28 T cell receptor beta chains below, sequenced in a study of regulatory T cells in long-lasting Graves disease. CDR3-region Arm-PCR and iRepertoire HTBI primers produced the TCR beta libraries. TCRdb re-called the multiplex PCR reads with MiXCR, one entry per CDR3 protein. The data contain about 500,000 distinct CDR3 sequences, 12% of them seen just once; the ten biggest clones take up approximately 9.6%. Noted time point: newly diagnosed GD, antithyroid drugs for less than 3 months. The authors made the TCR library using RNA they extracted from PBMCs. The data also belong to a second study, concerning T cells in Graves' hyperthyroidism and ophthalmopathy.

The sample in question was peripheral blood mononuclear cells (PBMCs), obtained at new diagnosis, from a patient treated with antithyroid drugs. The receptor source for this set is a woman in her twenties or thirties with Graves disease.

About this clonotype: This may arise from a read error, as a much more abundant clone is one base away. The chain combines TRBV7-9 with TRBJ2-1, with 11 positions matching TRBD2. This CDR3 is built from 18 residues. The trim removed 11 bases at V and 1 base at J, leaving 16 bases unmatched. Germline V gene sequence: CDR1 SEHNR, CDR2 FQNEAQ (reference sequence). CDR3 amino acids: CAGSPRGTSGPSYNEQFF. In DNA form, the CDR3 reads TGTGCCGGTTCCCCCCGGGGGACTAGCGGTCCATCCTACAATGAGCAGTTCTTC.

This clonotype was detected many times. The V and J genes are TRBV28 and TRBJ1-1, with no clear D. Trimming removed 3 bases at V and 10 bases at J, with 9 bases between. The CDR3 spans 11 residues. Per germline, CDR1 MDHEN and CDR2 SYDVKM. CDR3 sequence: CASSFVGRAFF. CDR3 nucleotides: TGTGCCAGCAGTTTTGTCGGACGAGCTTTCTTT. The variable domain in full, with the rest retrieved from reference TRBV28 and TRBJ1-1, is DVKVTQSSRYLVKRTGEKVFLECVQDMDHENMFWYRQDPGLGLRLIYFSYDVKMKEKGDIPEGYSVSREKKERFSLILESASTNQTSMYLCASSFVGRAFFGQGTRLTVV.

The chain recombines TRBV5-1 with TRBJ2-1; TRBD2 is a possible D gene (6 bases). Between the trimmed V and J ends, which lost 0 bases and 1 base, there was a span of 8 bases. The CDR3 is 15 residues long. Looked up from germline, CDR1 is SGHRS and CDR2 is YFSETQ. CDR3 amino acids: CASSLATSSYNEQFF. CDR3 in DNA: TGCGCCAGCAGCTTGGCGACTAGTTCCTACAATGAGCAGTTCTTC.

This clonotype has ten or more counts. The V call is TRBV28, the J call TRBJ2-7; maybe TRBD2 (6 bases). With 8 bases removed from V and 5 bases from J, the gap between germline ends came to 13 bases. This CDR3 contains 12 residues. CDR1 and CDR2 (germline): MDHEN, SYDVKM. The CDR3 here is CASLGRIDEQYF. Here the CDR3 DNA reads TGTGCCAGCCTCGGGAGAATCGACGAGCAGTACTTC.

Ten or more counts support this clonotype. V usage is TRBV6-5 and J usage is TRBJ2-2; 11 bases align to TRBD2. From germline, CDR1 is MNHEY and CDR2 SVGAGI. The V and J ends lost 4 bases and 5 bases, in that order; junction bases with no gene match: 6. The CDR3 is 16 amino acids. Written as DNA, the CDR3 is TGTGCCAGCAGTTCTACTAGCGGGAGATTGACCGGGGAGCTGTTTTTT. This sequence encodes CASSSTSGRLTGELFF.

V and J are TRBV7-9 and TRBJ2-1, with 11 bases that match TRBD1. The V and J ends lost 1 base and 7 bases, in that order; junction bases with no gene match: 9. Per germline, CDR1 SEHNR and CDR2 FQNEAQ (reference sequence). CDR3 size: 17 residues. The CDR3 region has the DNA TGTGCCAGCAGCTTAGGCCCCTCAGGACAGGGGGCGAATGAGCAGTTCTTC. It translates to CASSLGPSGQGANEQFF.

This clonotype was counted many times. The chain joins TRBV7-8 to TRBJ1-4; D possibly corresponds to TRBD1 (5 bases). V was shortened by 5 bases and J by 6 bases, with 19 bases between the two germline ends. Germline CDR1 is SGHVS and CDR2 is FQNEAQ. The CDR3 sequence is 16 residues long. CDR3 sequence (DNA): TGTGCCAGCAGCCCCGGACCGGACGGGGGGTATGAAAAACTGTTTTTT. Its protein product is CASSPGPDGGYEKLFF.

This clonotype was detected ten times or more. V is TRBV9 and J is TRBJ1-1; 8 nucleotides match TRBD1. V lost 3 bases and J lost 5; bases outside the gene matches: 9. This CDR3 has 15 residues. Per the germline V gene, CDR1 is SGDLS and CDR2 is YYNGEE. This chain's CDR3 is CASSAETGGWTEAFF. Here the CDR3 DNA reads TGTGCCAGCAGCGCCGAAACAGGGGGATGGACTGAAGCTTTCTTT.

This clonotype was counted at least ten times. CDR3 DNA: TGTGCCAGCATTCGTTCGGGGAGAGGTACTGAAGCTTTCTTT. It encodes CASIRSGRGTEAFF. The chain uses TRBV2 and TRBJ1-1; unclear D gene. Germline CDR1 and CDR2: SNHLY and FYNNEI. With 7 bases removed from V and 5 bases from J, the gap between germline ends came to 17 bases. The CDR3 consists of 14 residues.

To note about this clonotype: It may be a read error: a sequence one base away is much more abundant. The DNA for the CDR3 is TGTGCCAGCAGTGTCGAGGTGAACACTGAAGCTTTCTTT. It is translated as CASSVEVNTEAFF. J is TRBJ1-1 and V is TRBV6-1; D gene ambiguous. The V and J ends lost 4 bases and 0 bases respectively, with 6 bases between them. This CDR3 has 13 amino acids. Germline CDR1 MNHNS, CDR2 SASEGT.

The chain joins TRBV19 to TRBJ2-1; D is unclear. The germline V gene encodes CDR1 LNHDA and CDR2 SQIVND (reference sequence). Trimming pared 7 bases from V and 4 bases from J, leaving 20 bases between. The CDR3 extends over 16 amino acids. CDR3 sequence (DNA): TGTGCCAGTATCGGCAAGTCGGATCTCCCTTACAATGAGCAGTTCTTC. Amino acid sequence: CASIGKSDLPYNEQFF.

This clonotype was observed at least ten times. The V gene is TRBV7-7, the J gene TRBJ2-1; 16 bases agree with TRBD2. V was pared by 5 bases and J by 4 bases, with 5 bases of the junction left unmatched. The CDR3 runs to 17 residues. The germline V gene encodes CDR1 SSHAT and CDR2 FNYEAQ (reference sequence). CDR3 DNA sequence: TGTGCCAGCAGCCCAACGGGACTAGCGGGAGGGTACAATGAGCAGTTCTTC. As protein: CASSPTGLAGGYNEQFF. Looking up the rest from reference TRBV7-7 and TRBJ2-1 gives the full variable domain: GAGVSQSPRYKVTKRGQDVTLRCDPISSHATLYWYQQALGQGPEFLTYFNYEAQPDKSGLPSDRFSAERPEGSISTLTIQRTEQRDSAMYRCASSPTGLAGGYNEQFFGPGTRLTVL.

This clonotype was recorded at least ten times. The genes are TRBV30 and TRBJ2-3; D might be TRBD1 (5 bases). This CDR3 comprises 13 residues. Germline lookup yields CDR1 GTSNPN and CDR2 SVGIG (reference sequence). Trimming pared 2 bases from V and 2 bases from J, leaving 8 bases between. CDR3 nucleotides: TGTGCCTGGAGTAAGGGGTTCACAGATACGCAGTATTTT. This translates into CAWSKGFTDTQYF.

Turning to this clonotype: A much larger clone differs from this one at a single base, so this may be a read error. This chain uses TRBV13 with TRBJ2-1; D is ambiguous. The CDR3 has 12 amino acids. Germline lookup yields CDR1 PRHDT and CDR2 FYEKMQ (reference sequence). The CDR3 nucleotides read TGTGCCGGCAGCCCCGGTAAGCCTGAGCAGTTCTTC. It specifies CAGSPGKPEQFF.

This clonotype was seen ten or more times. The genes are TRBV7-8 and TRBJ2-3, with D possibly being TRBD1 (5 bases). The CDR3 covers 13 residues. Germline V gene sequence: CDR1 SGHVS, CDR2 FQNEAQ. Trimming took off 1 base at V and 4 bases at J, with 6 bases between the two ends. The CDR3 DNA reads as TGTGCCAGCAGCTTAGACAGGCCAGATACGCAGTATTTT. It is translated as CASSLDRPDTQYF.

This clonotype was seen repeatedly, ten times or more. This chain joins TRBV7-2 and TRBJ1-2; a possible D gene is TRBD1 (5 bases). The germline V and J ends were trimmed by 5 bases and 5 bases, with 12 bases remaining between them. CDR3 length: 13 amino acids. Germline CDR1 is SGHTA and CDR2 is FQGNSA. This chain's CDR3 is CASSQGRMYGYTF. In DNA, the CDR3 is TGTGCCAGCAGCCAGGGACGGATGTATGGCTACACCTTC.

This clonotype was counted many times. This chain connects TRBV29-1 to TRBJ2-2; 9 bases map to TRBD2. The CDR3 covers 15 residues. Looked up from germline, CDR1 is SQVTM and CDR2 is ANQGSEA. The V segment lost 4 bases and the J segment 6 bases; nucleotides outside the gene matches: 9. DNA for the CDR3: TGCAGCGTTGTGGATGGCGGGAGGGTTGCCGGGGAGCTGTTTTTT. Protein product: CSVVDGGRVAGELFF.

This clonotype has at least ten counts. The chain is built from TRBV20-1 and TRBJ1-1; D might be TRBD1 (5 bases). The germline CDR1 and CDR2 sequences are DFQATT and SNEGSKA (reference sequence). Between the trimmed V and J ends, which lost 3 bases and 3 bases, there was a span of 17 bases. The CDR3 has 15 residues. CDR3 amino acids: CSARDLRKGYTEAFF. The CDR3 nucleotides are TGCAGTGCTAGGGACTTAAGGAAGGGGTACACTGAAGCTTTCTTT.

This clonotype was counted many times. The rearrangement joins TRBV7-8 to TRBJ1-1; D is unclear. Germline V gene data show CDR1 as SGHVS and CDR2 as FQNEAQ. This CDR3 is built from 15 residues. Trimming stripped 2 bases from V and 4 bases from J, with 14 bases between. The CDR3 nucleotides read TGTGCCAGCAGCTTATTTGGACCACCGATCACTGAAGCTTTCTTT. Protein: CASSLFGPPITEAFF.

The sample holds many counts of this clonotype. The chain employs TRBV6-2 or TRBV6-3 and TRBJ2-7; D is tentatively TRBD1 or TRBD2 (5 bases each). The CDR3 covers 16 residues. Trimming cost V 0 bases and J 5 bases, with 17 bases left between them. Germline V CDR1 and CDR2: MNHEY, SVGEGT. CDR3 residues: CASSYSRGALANEQYF. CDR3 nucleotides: TGTGCCAGCAGTTACTCGAGGGGAGCCCTAGCCAACGAGCAGTACTTC.

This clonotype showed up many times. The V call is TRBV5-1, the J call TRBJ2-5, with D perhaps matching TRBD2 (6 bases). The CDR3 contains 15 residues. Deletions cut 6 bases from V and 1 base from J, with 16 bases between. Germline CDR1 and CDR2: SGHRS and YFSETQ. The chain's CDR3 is CASKRLATTQETQYF. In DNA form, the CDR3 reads TGCGCCAGCAAGAGGCTAGCGACAACCCAAGAGACCCAGTACTTC.

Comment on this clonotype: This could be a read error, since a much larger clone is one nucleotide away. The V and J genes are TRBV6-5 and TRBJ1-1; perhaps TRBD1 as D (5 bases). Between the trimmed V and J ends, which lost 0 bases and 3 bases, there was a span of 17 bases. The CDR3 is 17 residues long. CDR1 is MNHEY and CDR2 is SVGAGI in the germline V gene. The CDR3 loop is CASSYSRGSTRDTEAFF. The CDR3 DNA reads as TGTGCCAGCAGTTACTCCCGGGGCTCCACAAGGGACACTGAAGCTTTCTTT.

The CDR3 region is CASRGSVGGYTF. The CDR3 DNA reads TGTGCCAGCAGGGGTTCAGTAGGGGGCTACACCTTC. The V call is TRBV27, the J call TRBJ1-2; D is unclear. The CDR3 sequence is 12 residues long. The ends were cut back, 6 bases at V and 8 bases at J, with 13 bases in the middle. CDR1 and CDR2 (germline): MNHEY, SMNVEV (reference sequence).

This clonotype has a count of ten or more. This CDR3 is CASSEANVPGGSIQYF. For the CDR3, the DNA is TGTGCCAGCAGTGAAGCTAACGTCCCAGGGGGGAGCATTCAGTACTTC. V and J are TRBV2 and TRBJ2-4; a possible D gene is TRBD1 (7 bases). Trimming took 0 bases from V and 9 from J, leaving 18 bases between them. The CDR3 consists of 16 residues. Germline lookup yields CDR1 SNHLY and CDR2 FYNNEI.

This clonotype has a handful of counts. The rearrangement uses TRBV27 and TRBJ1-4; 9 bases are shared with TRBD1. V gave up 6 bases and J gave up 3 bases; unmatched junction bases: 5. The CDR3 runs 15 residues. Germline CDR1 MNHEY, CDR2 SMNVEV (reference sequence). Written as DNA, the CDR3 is TGTGCCAGCAGCCACAGGGGGCAAGCTAATGAAAAACTGTTTTTT. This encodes CASSHRGQANEKLFF.

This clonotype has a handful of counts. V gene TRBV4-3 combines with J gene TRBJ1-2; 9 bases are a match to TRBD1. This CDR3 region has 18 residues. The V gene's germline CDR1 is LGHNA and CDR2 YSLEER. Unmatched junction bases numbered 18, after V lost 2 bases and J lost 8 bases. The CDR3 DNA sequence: TGCGCCAGCAGCCAATTCAGCGGACAGGGGATAAAAGGGGGCGGCTACACCTTC. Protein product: CASSQFSGQGIKGGGYTF.

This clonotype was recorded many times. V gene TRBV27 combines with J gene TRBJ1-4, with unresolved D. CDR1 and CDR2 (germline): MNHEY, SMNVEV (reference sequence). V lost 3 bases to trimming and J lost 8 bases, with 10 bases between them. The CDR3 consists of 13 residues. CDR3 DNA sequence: TGTGCCAGCAGTTTCGTTCTCGGAGAAAAACTGTTTTTT. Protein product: CASSFVLGEKLFF.

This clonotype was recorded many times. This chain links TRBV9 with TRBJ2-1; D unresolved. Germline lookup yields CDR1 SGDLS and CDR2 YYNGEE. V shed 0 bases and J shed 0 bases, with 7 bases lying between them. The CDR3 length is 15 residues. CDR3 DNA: TGTGCCAGCAGCGTAGTGCCCAGCTCCTACAATGAGCAGTTCTTC. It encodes CASSVVPSSYNEQFF.